The next 22 T cell receptor beta chains were all read from a single sample in a study of T cells in women clearing cervical HPV infection. Using immunoSEQ multiplex PCR, the repertoire was profiled, and TCRdb retains in-frame clones only, with some absent. This listing includes roughly 34,000 clones. The sequenced sample consisted of blood buffy coat. These receptors all come from a woman aged 18-69 years with a cervical HPV16 infection that either progressed to CIN3+ or cleared (not recorded which).

In the case of this clone: Read data end 3 residues before the CDR3 end; the end is taken from the germline J gene. This chain joins TRBV20-1 and TRBJ2-3; the match to TRBD2 covers 8 bases. Germline V gene lookup returns CDR1 DFQATT and CDR2 SNEGSKA (reference sequence). The CDR3 spans 19 residues. J was trimmed by 2 bases and V by 1 base; bases with no gene match: 17. The CDR3 loop reads CSARVTLSGGPSYTDTQYF. The sequenced CDR3 bases are TGCAGTGCTAGAGTTACCTTAAGCGGGGGCCCTTCTTACACAGATACG.

A note on this clone: The sequence runs out 3 residues before the end of the CDR3; the remainder is reconstructed from the germline J gene. Distinct nucleotide sequences in the sample also encode this CDR3. The genes are TRBV7-6 and TRBJ1-3, with D possibly TRBD1 on 6 matching bases. Per germline, CDR1 SGHVS and CDR2 FNYEAQ. V was clipped by 1 base and J by 0 bases, with 13 bases between them. The CDR3 runs to 17 residues. The CDR3: CASSLGYRAFSGNTIYF. The CDR3 bases that were read are TGTGCCAGCAGCTTAGGATACAGGGCCTTCTCTGGAAACACC.

Concerning this clone itself: One end of the junction varies from germline; a read error may be responsible. The read stops 3 residues short of the end of the CDR3; the missing end is completed from the germline J gene. The V gene is TRBV2, the J gene TRBJ2-1; perhaps TRBD2 as D (6 bases). The CDR3 sequence is 15 residues long. CDR1 and CDR2 (germline): SNHLY, FYNNEI. This CDR3 reads CASSRRDLPYSEQFF. The part of the CDR3 DNA that was read is TGTGCCAGCAGCCGCCGGGACTTACCCTACAGTGAG.

Concerning this clone: An end of the junction differs from the germline gene, which may be a read error. The read ends 3 residues before the CDR3 terminus; that terminus is restored from the germline J gene. This chain uses TRBV2 with TRBJ1-3; 7 bases are shared with TRBD1. Germline values: CDR1 SNHLY, CDR2 FYNNEI. The CDR3 spans 14 residues. This CDR3 is CASTGTASGSTIYF. The DNA read from the CDR3 is TGTGCCAGCACCGGGACAGCCTCTGGAAGCACC.

As to this clone: The observed sequence ends 3 residues before the CDR3 terminus, with the missing tail filled in from the germline J gene. The V call is TRBV19, the J call TRBJ2-5, with 9 bases lining up with TRBD1. The CDR3 spans 17 residues. Germline V gives CDR1 LNHDA, CDR2 SQIVND (reference sequence). V was pared by 6 bases and J by 4 bases, with 15 bases of the junction left unmatched. The CDR3 bases that were read are TGTGCCAGTAGCCTGGACAGGGGCGCCGGCTGGGGAGAGACC. Translated, it gives CASSLDRGAGWGET. The entire CDR3 sequence reads CASSLDRGAGWGETQYF.

As concerns this clone: The sequence runs out 3 residues before the end of the CDR3; the remainder is reconstructed from the germline J gene. The genes are TRBV6-1 and TRBJ2-5; TRBD2 matches 9 bases. The CDR3 length is 16 residues. Germline V lookup: CDR1 MNHNS, CDR2 SASEGT. V lost 2 bases and J lost 3; bases outside the gene matches: 7. This chain's CDR3 is CASSELQRGAEETQYF. CDR3 DNA (partial): TGTGCCAGCAGTGAATTGCAGCGGGGGGCAGAAGAGACC.

Comments on this clone: The sequence runs out 3 residues before the end of the CDR3; the remainder is reconstructed from the germline J gene. The rearrangement links TRBV7-9 to TRBJ1-2; unclear D gene. The germline V gene encodes CDR1 SEHNR and CDR2 FQNEAQ (reference sequence). The CDR3 spans 11 residues. The CDR3 reads CASSRAYDYTF. The CDR3 bases that were read are TGTGCCAGCAGCCGTGCCTACGAC.

Points on this clone: Read sequence stops 3 residues before the CDR3 end, and the germline J gene provides the missing end. The rearrangement joins TRBV7-2 to TRBJ1-2; 8 positions agree with TRBD1. Per the germline V gene, CDR1 is SGHTA and CDR2 is FQGNSA. This CDR3 contains 15 residues. The CDR3 sequence is CASSKRQGRSETYTF. CDR3 bases read: TGTGCCAGCAGCAAAAGACAGGGGCGTTCGGAGACC.

On this clone: Read sequence stops 3 residues before the CDR3 end, and the germline J gene provides the missing end. The chain couples TRBV30 to TRBJ1-1, with D perhaps matching TRBD1 (5 bases). Germline V gene sequence: CDR1 GTSNPN, CDR2 SVGIG (reference sequence). With 3 bases removed from V and 4 bases from J, the gap between germline ends came to 12 bases. The CDR3 consists of 13 residues. The sequenced CDR3 bases are TGTGCCTGGAGAGAGCAGGGAAGCACTGAA. It encodes CAWREQGSTE. The entire CDR3 is CAWREQGSTEAFF.

This clone counts as medium-sized by frequency. The CDR3 end is not reached by the read, which stops 3 residues before it; the germline J gene fills it in. The gene calls are TRBV2 and TRBJ2-7, with D perhaps TRBD2 (6 bases). V was shortened by 4 bases and J by 4 bases, with 20 bases between the two germline ends. Germline CDR1 reads SNHLY; CDR2 reads FYNNEI. The CDR3 consists of 16 residues. The CDR3 sequence: CASSASRGTGYYEQYF. The sequenced part of the CDR3 DNA is TGTGCCAGCAGTGCGTCGCGAGGGACTGGTTATTACGAG.

Remarks on this clone: Coverage ceases 3 residues before the CDR3 finishes, and the germline J gene fills in the end. The V gene is TRBV18, the J gene TRBJ1-6; weak D call: TRBD1 (6 bases). With 2 bases removed from V and 7 bases from J, the gap between germline ends came to 15 bases. From germline, CDR1 is KGHSH and CDR2 LQKENI. This CDR3 spans 16 amino acids. The part of the CDR3 DNA that was read is TGTGCCAGCTCACCAATGAACCCGGACAGAAATTCACCC. Amino acids: CASSPMNPDRNSP. The whole CDR3 protein reads CASSPMNPDRNSPLHF.

In regard to this clone: The read terminates 3 residues ahead of where the CDR3 ends, so the germline J gene completes it. The V call is TRBV6-2 or TRBV6-3, the J call TRBJ1-5, with D possibly TRBD1 on 5 matching bases. Between the trimmed V and J ends, which lost 6 bases and 1 base, there was a span of 13 bases. The CDR3 extends over 15 amino acids. In germline, CDR1 is MNHEY, CDR2 SVGEGT. The CDR3 loop is CASSPIQGSNQPQHF. CDR3 bases read: TGTGCCAGCAGCCCTATTCAGGGCAGCAATCAGCCC.

On this clone: Sequencing ends 3 residues short of the CDR3 end; the germline J gene provides the rest. The gene calls are TRBV7-2 and TRBJ2-7, with D perhaps matching TRBD1 (5 bases). Germline V gene sequence: CDR1 SGHTA, CDR2 FQGNSA. The CDR3 sequence is 15 residues long. The germline V and J ends were trimmed by 0 bases and 5 bases, with 14 bases remaining between them. Incomplete CDR3 DNA: TGTGCCAGCAGCTTAGCGGTAGCAGGGATCGACGAG. Translation gives CASSLAVAGIDE. The entire CDR3 is CASSLAVAGIDEQYF.

Comment on this clone: Read data end 3 residues before the CDR3 end; the end is taken from the germline J gene. The chain combines TRBV9 with TRBJ2-7, with D perhaps matching TRBD2 (6 bases). The V gene's germline CDR1 is SGDLS and CDR2 YYNGEE. The length of the CDR3 is 15 residues. V was cut by 3 bases and J by 1 base, with 14 bases left in between. The part of the CDR3 DNA that was read is TGTGCCAGCAGCGCCCAGGTGGGGGGTTCCTACGAG. Its translation is CASSAQVGGSYE. The complete CDR3 protein is CASSAQVGGSYEQYF.

Regarding this clone: Coverage ceases 3 residues before the CDR3 finishes, and the germline J gene fills in the end. The chain uses TRBV5-1 and TRBJ1-3; 7 positions agree with TRBD1. Germline CDR1 is SGHRS and CDR2 is YFSETQ. V lost 4 bases to trimming and J lost 0 bases; unmatched junction nucleotides: 7. The CDR3 length is 16 residues. This CDR3 is CASSPGQAYSGNTIYF. CDR3 bases read: TGCGCCAGCAGCCCAGGACAGGCATACTCTGGAAACACC.

As for this clone: The read finishes 3 residues shy of the CDR3 end, and the germline J gene is used to complete it. This rearrangement joins TRBV7-3 to TRBJ2-1; weak D call: TRBD2 (6 bases). Trimming removed 8 bases at V and 6 bases at J, with 20 bases between. In germline, CDR1 is SGHTA, CDR2 FQGTGA. The CDR3 spans 15 residues. The CDR3 is CASGVGTSPLNEQFF. CDR3 DNA, as far as it was read: TGTGCCAGCGGGGTCGGGACTTCTCCCCTCAATGAG.

With regard to this clone: The read ends 3 residues early relative to the CDR3; the germline J gene fills the gap. The rearrangement uses TRBV6-2 or TRBV6-3 and TRBJ1-2; possibly TRBD1 for D (5 bases). The germline V gene encodes CDR1 MNHEY and CDR2 SVGEGT. CDR3 length: 15 residues. The CDR3: CASTSGGTYPHDYTF. The covered CDR3 bases are TGTGCCAGCACTAGCGGGGGTACCTACCCTCACGAC.

About this clone itself: The CDR3 goes on 3 residues after the read ends, and that part is filled in from the germline J gene. This sequence joins TRBV6-2 or TRBV6-3 and TRBJ2-7; D remains unclear. Germline lookup yields CDR1 MNHEY and CDR2 SVGEGT. Deletions cut 3 bases from V and 3 bases from J, with 15 bases between. The CDR3 has 15 residues. CDR3 bases read: TGTGCCAGCAGTTATACAGATCCGTACTTCTACGAG. It encodes CASSYTDPYFYE. The entire CDR3 protein reads CASSYTDPYFYEQYF.

As to this clone: The read terminates 3 residues before the CDR3 end, so the remaining end is supplied by the germline J gene. This chain connects TRBV5-4 to TRBJ1-2; D call uncertain. V was trimmed by 2 bases and J by 6 bases, leaving 14 bases between them. This CDR3 has 14 amino acids. Germline V gene sequence: CDR1 SGHNT, CDR2 YYREEE (reference sequence). The part of the CDR3 DNA that was read is TGTGCCAGCAGCTTCTGGGCTCCCGTCCATGGC. As protein: CASSFWAPVHG. The full CDR3 protein reads CASSFWAPVHGYTF.

A note on this clone: From the germline J gene comes the end of the CDR3, since the read stops 3 residues before it. The V and J genes are TRBV6-1 and TRBJ1-2; tentatively, D is TRBD1 (5 bases). V was trimmed by 4 bases and J by 4 bases, leaving 13 bases between them. Germline V gene data show CDR1 as MNHNS and CDR2 as SASEGT. The CDR3 covers 14 residues. CDR3 residues: CASSGRQPLYGYTF. The part of the CDR3 DNA that was read is TGTGCCAGCAGTGGTAGACAGCCACTCTATGGC.

The CDR3 is CASRTGEGRQPQHF. The part of the CDR3 DNA that was read is TGTGCCAGCAGGACAGGGGAAGGACGGCAGCCC. The chain links TRBV12-3 or TRBV12-4 to TRBJ1-5, with 8 bases matching TRBD1. Sequencing ends 3 residues short of the CDR3 end; the germline J gene provides the rest. J was trimmed by 7 bases and V by 6 bases; bases with no gene match: 8. This CDR3 contains 14 residues.

With regard to this clone: The missing CDR3 end, 3 residues past where the read stops, is filled in from the germline J gene. The identical CDR3 is also encoded by other nucleotide sequences in the sample. The chain carries TRBV19 and TRBJ1-3; TRBD1 matches 7 bases. Looked up from germline, CDR1 is LNHDA and CDR2 is SQIVND (reference sequence). With V trimmed by 7 bases and J by 3 bases, 18 bases remained unmatched. The CDR3 runs to 18 residues. The part of the CDR3 DNA that was read is TGTGCCAGTATACGAGGACAGGTAGTAGGGTACGGTGGAAACACC. This sequence encodes CASIRGQVVGYGGNT. The complete CDR3 reads CASIRGQVVGYGGNTIYF.